These 11 T cell receptor beta chains came from one sample sequenced in a study of blood T cells in healthy people across ages. Combining a sample-barcoded 5' primer with a J-beta primer mix, a second PCR ran for roughly 6 to 11 cycles. TCRdb fed the 5' RACE reads into MiXCR, producing one record per CDR3 protein. Among roughly 1.4 million distinct CDR3 sequences, approximately 59% were seen once, and the ten largest hold more than 6%. Material for sequencing was blood. These receptors all come from a man younger than 35 in good health.

This chain connects TRBV10-3 to TRBJ2-7; 8 nucleotides align to TRBD2. CDR3 length equals 16 residues. The germline V gene encodes CDR1 ENHRY and CDR2 SYGVKD. The junction had 14 bases not matched to a gene; V was cut back by 5 bases and J by 5 bases. The CDR3 region is CAISRTGTSRGDEQYF. The CDR3 nucleotides are TGTGCCATCAGTAGAACCGGGACTAGTCGGGGGGACGAGCAGTACTTC.

This clonotype was counted a few times. V usage is TRBV20-1 and J usage is TRBJ2-3; D might be TRBD2 (5 bases). The CDR3 is 14 amino acids. Germline lookup yields CDR1 DFQATT and CDR2 SNEGSKA (reference sequence). Written as DNA, the CDR3 is TGCAGCGCCCATCGGGGTTTCTCCACAGATACGCAGTATTTT. It yields the protein CSAHRGFSTDTQYF.

V is TRBV25-1 and J is TRBJ2-7; D tentatively reads TRBD1 or TRBD2 (5 bases each). Germline V CDR1 and CDR2: MGHDK, SYGVNS. Deletions cut 1 base from V and 5 bases from J, with 9 bases between. The CDR3 runs 13 residues. CDR3 coding DNA: TGTGCCAGCAGTGAATGGGTGGGGGACGAGCAGTACTTC. This encodes CASSEWVGDEQYF.

The V call is TRBV12-3 or TRBV12-4, the J call TRBJ2-1; possible D gene TRBD2, 6 bases. V shed 3 bases and J shed 6 bases, with 9 bases lying between them. This CDR3 is built from 13 residues. The CDR3 sequence is CASSFTGANEQFF. For the CDR3, the DNA is TGTGCCAGCAGTTTCACGGGAGCCAATGAGCAGTTCTTC.

This chain joins TRBV11-2 and TRBJ1-6; possible D gene TRBD1, 6 bases. The CDR3 has 16 residues. Per germline, CDR1 SGHAT and CDR2 FQNNGV. V was pared by 3 bases and J by 1 base, with 10 bases between. The CDR3 nucleotides are TGTGCCAGCAGCTTTACAGGGCGATCCTATAATTCACCCCTCCACTTT. Translating gives CASSFTGRSYNSPLHF.

The chain uses TRBV29-1 and TRBJ2-1; D is unresolved. Germline V lookup: CDR1 SQVTM, CDR2 ANQGSEA. The CDR3 has 14 amino acids. Trimming stripped 1 base from V and 0 bases from J, with 7 bases between. The CDR3 DNA reads TGCAGCGTTGAAGCCCCAACCTCCTACAATGAGCAGTTCTTC. This gives the protein CSVEAPTSYNEQFF.

The chain couples TRBV3-1 to TRBJ2-1; D might be TRBD2 (5 bases). CDR1 is LGHDT and CDR2 is YNNKEL in the germline V gene (reference sequence). The CDR3 has 13 amino acids. The ends were cut back, 3 bases at V and 6 bases at J, with 9 bases in the middle. The DNA of the CDR3 is TGTGCCAGCAGCCATGCAGCGGTCAATGAGCAGTTCTTC. It translates to CASSHAAVNEQFF.

This clonotype was seen more than once but under ten times. V and J are TRBV4-1 and TRBJ2-1; D call uncertain. Trimming stripped 5 bases from V and 6 bases from J, with 17 bases between. This CDR3 spans 15 amino acids. Germline assignment: CDR1 MGHRA and CDR2 YSYEKL. CDR3 loop: CASSSRVGPPNEQFF. The CDR3 coding sequence is TGCGCCAGCAGCTCCCGGGTGGGTCCCCCCAATGAGCAGTTCTTC.

This clonotype occurred many times. CDR3 nucleotides: TGCGCCAGCAGCTTGTTCGGGACAGGGGGCCTTGAGCAGTACTTC. Residues: CASSLFGTGGLEQYF. The chain is built from TRBV5-1 and TRBJ2-7; 12 bases line up with TRBD1. V trimming: 1 base; J trimming: 7 bases; junction bases outside the gene matches: 6. The CDR3 runs 15 residues. CDR1 and CDR2 from the germline V gene are SGHRS and YFSETQ.

This clonotype was observed a few times. At one boundary the junction diverges from the germline segment, which might be a read error. The chain combines TRBV12-3 or TRBV12-4 with TRBJ1-5; D gene uncertain. This CDR3 is 15 amino acids long. The CDR3 DNA reads TGTGCCAGCAATTTAGATACGGCAAACGGACAGCCCCAGCATTTT. As protein: CASNLDTANGQPQHF.

V and J are TRBV4-3 and TRBJ2-5; a possible D gene is TRBD2 (5 bases). TRBJ2-7 matches the DNA end more closely, so the J call is doubtful. Germline CDR1 and CDR2: LGHNA and YSLEER. There are 15 residues in the CDR3. CDR3 region: CASSQETRVSGEQYF. CDR3 sequence (DNA): TGCGCCAGCAGCCAAGAAACGCGGGTATCGGGCGAGCAGTACTTC.